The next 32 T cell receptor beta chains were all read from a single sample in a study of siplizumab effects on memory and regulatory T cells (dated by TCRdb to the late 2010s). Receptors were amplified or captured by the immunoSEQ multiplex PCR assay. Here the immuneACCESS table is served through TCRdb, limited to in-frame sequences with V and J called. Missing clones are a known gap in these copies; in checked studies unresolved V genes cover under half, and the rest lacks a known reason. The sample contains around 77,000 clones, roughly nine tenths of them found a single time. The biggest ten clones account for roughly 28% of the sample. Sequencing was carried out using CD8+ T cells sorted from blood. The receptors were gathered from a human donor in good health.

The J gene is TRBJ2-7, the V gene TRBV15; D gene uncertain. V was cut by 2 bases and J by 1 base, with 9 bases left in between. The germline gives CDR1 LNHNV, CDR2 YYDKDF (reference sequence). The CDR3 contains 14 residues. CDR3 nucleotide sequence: TGTGCCACCAGCAGATTAGACGGTTCCTACGAGCAGTACTTC. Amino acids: CATSRLDGSYEQYF.

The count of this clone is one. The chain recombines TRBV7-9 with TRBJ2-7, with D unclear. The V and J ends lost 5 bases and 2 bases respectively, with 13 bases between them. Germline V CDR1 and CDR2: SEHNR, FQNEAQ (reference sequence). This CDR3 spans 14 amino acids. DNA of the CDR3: TGTGCCAGCAGCCCCAGTGCTTCAGCCTACGAGCAGTACTTC. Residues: CASSPSASAYEQYF.

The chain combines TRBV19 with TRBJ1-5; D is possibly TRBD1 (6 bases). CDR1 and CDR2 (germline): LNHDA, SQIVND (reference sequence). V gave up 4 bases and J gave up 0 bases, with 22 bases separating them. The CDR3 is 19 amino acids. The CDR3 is CASSKYQPGTYYSNQPQHF. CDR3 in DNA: TGTGCCAGTAGTAAATATCAGCCCGGGACATATTATAGCAATCAGCCCCAGCATTTT. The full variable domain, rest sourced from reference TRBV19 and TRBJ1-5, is DGGITQSPKYLFRKEGQNVTLSCEQNLNHDAMYWYRQDPGQGLRLIYYSQIVNDFQKGDIAEGYSVSREKKESFPLTVTSAQKNPTAFYLCASSKYQPGTYYSNQPQHFGDGTRLSIL.

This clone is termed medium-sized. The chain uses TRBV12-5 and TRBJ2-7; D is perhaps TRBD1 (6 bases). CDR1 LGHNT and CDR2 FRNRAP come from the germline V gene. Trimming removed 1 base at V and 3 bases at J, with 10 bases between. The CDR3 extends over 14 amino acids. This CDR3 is CASGLASRGYEQYF. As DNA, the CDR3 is TGTGCTAGTGGTTTGGCCAGCAGGGGCTACGAGCAGTACTTC.

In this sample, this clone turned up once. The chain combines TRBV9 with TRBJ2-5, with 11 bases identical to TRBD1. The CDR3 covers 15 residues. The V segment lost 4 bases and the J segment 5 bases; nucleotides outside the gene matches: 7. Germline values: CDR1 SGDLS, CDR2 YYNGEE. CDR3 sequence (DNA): TGTGCCAGCAGCCCAGGACAGGGGGCAAGTGAGACCCAGTACTTC. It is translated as CASSPGQGASETQYF.

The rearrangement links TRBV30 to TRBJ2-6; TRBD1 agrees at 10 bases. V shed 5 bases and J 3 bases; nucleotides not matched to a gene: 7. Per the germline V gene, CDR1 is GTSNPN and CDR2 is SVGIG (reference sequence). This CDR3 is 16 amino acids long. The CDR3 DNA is TGTGCCTGGGGATCCGGGACAGGGGATGGGGCCAACGTCCTGACTTTC. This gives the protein CAWGSGTGDGANVLTF.

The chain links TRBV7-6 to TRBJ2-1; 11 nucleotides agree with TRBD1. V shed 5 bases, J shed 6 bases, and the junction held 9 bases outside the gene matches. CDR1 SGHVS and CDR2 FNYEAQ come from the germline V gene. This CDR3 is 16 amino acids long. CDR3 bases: TGTGCCAGCAGCCCCCCGGGACAGGGGGTCTTCAATGAGCAGTTCTTC. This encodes CASSPPGQGVFNEQFF.

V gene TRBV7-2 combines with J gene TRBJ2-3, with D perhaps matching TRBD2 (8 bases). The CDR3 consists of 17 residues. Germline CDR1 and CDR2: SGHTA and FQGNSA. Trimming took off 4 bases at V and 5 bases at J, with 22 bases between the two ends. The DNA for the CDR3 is TGTGCCAGCAGCTCCCAGGGGGTGGGGACTAGGCTAGATACGCAGTATTTT. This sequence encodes CASSSQGVGTRLDTQYF.

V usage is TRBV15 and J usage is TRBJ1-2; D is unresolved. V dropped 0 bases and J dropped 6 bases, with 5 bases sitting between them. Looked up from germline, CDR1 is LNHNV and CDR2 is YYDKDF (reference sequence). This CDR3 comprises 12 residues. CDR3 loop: CATSRDGDGYTF. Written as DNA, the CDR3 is TGTGCCACCAGCAGAGACGGGGATGGCTACACCTTC.

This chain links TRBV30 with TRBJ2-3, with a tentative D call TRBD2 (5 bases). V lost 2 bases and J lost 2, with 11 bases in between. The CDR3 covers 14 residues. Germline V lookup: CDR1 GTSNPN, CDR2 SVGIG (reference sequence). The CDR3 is CAWSRWESTDTQYF. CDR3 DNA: TGTGCCTGGAGTCGCTGGGAGTCCACAGATACGCAGTATTTT.

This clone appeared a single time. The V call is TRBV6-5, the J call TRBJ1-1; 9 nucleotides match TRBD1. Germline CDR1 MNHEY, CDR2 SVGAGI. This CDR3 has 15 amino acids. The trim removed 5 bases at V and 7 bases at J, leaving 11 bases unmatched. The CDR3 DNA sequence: TGTGCCAGCAGTCTAACCGGGACAGGGACAATTGAAGCTTTCTTT. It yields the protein CASSLTGTGTIEAFF.

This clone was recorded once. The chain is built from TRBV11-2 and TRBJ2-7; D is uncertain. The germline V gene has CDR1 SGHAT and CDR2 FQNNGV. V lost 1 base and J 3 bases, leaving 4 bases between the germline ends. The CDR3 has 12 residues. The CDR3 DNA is TGTGCCAGCAGCTTAGGGGTCTACGAGCAGTACTTC. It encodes CASSLGVYEQYF.

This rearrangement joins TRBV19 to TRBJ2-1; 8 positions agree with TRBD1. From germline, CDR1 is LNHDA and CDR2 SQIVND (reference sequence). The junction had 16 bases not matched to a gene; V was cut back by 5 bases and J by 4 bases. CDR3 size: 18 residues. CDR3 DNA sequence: TGTGCCAGTAGTGACCGACAGGGGCCCTCAATATTTTACAATGAGCAGTTCTTC. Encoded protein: CASSDRQGPSIFYNEQFF. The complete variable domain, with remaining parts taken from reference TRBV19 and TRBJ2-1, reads DGGITQSPKYLFRKEGQNVTLSCEQNLNHDAMYWYRQDPGQGLRLIYYSQIVNDFQKGDIAEGYSVSREKKESFPLTVTSAQKNPTAFYLCASSDRQGPSIFYNEQFFGPGTRLTVL.

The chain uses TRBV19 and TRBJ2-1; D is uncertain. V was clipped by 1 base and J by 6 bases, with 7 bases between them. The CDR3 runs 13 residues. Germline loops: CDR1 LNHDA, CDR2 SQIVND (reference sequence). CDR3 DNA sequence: TGTGCCAGTAGTATAGCCTCCCCCAATGAGCAGTTCTTC. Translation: CASSIASPNEQFF.

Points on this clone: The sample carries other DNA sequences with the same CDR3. The CDR3: CASSLQGTGELFF. The CDR3 DNA reads TGTGCCAGCAGTTTACAGGGCACCGGGGAGCTGTTTTTT. V usage is TRBV27 and J usage is TRBJ2-2, with D possibly matching TRBD1 (5 bases). The CDR3 extends over 13 amino acids. Germline CDR1 and CDR2: MNHEY and SMNVEV (reference sequence). With 2 bases removed from V and 4 bases from J, the gap between germline ends came to 5 bases.

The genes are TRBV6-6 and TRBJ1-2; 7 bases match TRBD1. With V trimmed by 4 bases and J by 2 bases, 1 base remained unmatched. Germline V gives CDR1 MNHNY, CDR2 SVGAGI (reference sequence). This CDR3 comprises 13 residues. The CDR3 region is CASSSQGNYGYTF. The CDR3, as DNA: TGTGCCAGCAGTTCACAGGGGAACTATGGCTACACCTTC.

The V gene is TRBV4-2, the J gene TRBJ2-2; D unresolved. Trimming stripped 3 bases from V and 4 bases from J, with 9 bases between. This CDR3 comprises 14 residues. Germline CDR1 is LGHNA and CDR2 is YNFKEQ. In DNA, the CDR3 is TGTGCCAGCAGCCATGAAGAGTCCACCGGGGAGCTGTTTTTT. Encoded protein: CASSHEESTGELFF.

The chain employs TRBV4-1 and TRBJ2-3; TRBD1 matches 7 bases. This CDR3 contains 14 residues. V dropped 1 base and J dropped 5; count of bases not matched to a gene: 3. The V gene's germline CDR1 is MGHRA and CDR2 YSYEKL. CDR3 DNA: TGCGCCAGCAGCCAAGCTACAGGGGTAGATACGCAGTATTTT. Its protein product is CASSQATGVDTQYF.

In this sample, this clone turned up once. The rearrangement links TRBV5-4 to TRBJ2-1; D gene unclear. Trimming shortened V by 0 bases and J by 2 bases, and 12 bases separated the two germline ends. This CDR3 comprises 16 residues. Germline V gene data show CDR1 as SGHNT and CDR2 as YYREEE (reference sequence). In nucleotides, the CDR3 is TGTGCCAGCAGCTTGGACCTCGGGCTGGCCTACAATGAGCAGTTCTTC. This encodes CASSLDLGLAYNEQFF.

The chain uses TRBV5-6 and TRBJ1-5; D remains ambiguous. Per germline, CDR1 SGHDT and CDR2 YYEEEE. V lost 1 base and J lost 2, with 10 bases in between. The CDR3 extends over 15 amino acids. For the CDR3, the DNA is TGTGCCAGCAGCTTGTCCGCTTGGGGCAATCAGCCCCAGCATTTT. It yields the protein CASSLSAWGNQPQHF.

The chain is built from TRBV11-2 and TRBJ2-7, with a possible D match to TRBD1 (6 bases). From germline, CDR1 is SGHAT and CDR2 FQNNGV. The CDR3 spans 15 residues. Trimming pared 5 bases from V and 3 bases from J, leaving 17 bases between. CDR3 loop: CASSIYTGTDYEQYF. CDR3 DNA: TGTGCCAGCAGCATTTACACAGGGACCGACTACGAGCAGTACTTC.

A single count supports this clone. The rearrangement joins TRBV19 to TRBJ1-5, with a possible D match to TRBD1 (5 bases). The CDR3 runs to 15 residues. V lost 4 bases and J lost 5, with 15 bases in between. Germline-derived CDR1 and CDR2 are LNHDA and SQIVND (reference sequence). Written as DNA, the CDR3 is TGTGCCAGTAGTACAAGGGACGGACGCCATCAGCCCCAGCATTTT. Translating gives CASSTRDGRHQPQHF.

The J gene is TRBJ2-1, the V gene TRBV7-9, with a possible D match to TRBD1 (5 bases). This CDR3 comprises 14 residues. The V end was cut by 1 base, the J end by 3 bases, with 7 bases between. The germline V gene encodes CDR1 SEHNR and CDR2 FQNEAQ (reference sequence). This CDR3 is CASSLGQGYNEQFF. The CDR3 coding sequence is TGTGCCAGCAGCTTAGGCCAGGGCTACAATGAGCAGTTCTTC.

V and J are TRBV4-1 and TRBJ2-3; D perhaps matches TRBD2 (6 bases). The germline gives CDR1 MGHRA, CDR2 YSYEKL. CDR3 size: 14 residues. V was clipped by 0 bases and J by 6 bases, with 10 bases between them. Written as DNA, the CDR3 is TGCGCCAGCAGCCAAGATCCGGGAGACGATACGCAGTATTTT. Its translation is CASSQDPGDDTQYF.

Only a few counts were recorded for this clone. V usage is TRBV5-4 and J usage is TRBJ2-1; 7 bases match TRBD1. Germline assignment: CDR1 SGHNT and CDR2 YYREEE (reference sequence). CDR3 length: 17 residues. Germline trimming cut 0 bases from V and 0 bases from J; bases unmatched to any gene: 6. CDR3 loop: CASSLGLGQSSYNEQFF. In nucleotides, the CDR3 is TGTGCCAGCAGCTTGGGGCTGGGACAGAGCTCCTACAATGAGCAGTTCTTC. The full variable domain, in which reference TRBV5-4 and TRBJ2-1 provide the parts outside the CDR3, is ETGVTQSPTHLIKTRGQQVTLRCSSQSGHNTVSWYQQALGQGPQFIFQYYREEENGRGNFPPRFSGLQFPNYSSELNVNALELDDSALYLCASSLGLGQSSYNEQFFGPGTRLTVL.

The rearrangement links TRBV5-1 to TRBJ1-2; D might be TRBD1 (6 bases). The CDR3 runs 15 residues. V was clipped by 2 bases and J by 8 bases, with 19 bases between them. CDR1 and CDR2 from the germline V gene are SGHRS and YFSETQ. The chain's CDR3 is CASSFEYINREGYTF. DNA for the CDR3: TGCGCCAGCAGCTTCGAATATATTAACAGGGAGGGCTACACCTTC. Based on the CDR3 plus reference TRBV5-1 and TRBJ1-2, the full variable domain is KAGVTQTPRYLIKTRGQQVTLSCSPISGHRSVSWYQQTPGQGLQFLFEYFSETQRNKGNFPGRFSGRQFSNSRSEMNVSTLELGDSALYLCASSFEYINREGYTFGSGTRLTVV.

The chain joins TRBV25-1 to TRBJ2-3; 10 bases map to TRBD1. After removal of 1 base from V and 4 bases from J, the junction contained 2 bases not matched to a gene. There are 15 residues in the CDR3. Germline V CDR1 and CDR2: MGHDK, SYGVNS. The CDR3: CASSEWDRGADTQYF. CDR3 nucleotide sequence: TGTGCCAGCAGTGAATGGGACAGGGGTGCAGATACGCAGTATTTT.

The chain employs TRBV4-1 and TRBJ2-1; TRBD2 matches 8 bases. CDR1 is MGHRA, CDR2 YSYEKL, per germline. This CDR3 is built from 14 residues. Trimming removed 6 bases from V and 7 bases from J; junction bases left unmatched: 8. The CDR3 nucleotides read TGCGCCAGCAGTCCAACGGGAGGGCGAAATGAGCAGTTCTTC. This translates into CASSPTGGRNEQFF.

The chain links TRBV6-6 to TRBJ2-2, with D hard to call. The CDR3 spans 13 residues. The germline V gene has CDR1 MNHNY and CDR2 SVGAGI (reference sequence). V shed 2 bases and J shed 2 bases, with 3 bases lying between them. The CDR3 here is CASSYANTGELFF. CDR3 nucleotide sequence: TGTGCCAGCAGTTACGCAAACACCGGGGAGCTGTTTTTT.

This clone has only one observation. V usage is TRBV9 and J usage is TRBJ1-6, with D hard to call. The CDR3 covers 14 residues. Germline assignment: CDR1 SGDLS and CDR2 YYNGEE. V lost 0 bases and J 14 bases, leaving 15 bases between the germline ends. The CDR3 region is CASSVGGPITALHF. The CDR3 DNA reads TGTGCCAGCAGCGTAGGAGGGCCAATCACGGCCCTCCACTTT.

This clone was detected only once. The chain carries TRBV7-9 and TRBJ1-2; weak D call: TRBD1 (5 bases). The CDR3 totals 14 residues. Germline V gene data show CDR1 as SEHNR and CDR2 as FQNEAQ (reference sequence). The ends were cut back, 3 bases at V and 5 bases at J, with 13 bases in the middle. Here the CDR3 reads CASSFATELYGYTF. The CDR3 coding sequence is TGTGCCAGCAGCTTCGCGACAGAGCTATATGGCTACACCTTC. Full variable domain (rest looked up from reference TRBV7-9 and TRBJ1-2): DTGVSQNPRHKITKRGQNVTFRCDPISEHNRLYWYRQTLGQGPEFLTYFQNEAQLEKSRLLSDRFSAERPKGSFSTLEIQRTEQGDSAMYLCASSFATELYGYTFGSGTRLTVV.

CDR3 residues: CASGEQGYNQPQHF. The CDR3, as DNA: TGTGCTAGTGGCGAACAGGGGTACAATCAGCCCCAGCATTTT. V gene TRBV12-5 combines with J gene TRBJ1-5, with 7 bases fitting TRBD1. Germline CDR1 reads LGHNT; CDR2 reads FRNRAP. The CDR3 loop spans 14 amino acids. Trimming cost V 6 bases and J 3 bases; bases outside gene matches: 5. Full variable domain (rest looked up from reference TRBV12-5 and TRBJ1-5): DARVTQTPRHKVTEMGQEVTMRCQPILGHNTVFWYRQTMMQGLELLAYFRNRAPLDDSGMPKDRFSAEMPDATLATLKIQPSEPRDSAVYFCASGEQGYNQPQHFGDGTRLSIL.